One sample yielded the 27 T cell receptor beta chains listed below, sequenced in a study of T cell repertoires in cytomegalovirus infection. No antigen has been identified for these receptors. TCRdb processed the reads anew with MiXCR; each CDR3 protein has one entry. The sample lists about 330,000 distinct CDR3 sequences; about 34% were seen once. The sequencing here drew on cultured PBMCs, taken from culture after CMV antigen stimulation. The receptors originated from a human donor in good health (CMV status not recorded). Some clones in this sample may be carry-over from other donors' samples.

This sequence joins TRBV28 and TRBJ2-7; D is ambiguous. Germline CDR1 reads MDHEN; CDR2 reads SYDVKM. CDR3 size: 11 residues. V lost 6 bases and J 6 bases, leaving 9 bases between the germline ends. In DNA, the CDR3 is TGTGCCAGCAGCCCGGTTGGCGAGCAGTACTTC. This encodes CASSPVGEQYF. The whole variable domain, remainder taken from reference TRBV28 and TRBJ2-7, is DVKVTQSSRYLVKRTGEKVFLECVQDMDHENMFWYRQDPGLGLRLIYFSYDVKMKEKGDIPEGYSVSREKKERFSLILESASTNQTSMYLCASSPVGEQYFGPGTRLTVT.

CDR3 DNA sequence: TGTGCCAGTAGTGCCTGGGACAATCGGGTGGAAAAACTGTTTTTT. Translating it yields CASSAWDNRVEKLFF. The chain links TRBV19 to TRBJ1-4; tentative D call: TRBD1 (6 bases). Trimming removed 5 bases from V and 8 bases from J, with 18 bases in between. Germline assignment: CDR1 LNHDA and CDR2 SQIVND (reference sequence). The CDR3 has 15 residues.

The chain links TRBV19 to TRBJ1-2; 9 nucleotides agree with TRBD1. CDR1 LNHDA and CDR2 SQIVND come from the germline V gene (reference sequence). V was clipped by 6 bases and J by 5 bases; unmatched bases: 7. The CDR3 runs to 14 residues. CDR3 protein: CASSLLGQGYGYTF. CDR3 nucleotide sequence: TGTGCCAGTAGCCTATTGGGACAGGGTTATGGCTACACCTTC. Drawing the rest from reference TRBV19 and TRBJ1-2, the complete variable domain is DGGITQSPKYLFRKEGQNVTLSCEQNLNHDAMYWYRQDPGQGLRLIYYSQIVNDFQKGDIAEGYSVSREKKESFPLTVTSAQKNPTAFYLCASSLLGQGYGYTFGSGTRLTVV.

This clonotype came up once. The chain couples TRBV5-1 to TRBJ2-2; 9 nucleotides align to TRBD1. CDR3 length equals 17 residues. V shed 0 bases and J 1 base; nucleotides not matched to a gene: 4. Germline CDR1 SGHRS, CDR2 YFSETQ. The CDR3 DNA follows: TGCGCCAGCAGCTTGGTCGGGACAGGGAAGAACACCGGGGAGCTGTTTTTT. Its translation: CASSLVGTGKNTGELFF.

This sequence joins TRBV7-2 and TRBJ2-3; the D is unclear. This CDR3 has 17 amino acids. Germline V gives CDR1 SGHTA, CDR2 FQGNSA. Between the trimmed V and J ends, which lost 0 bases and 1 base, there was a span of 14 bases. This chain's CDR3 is CASSLAGFSSGTDTQYF. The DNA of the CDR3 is TGTGCCAGCAGCTTAGCGGGGTTTTCCAGCGGCACAGATACGCAGTATTTT.

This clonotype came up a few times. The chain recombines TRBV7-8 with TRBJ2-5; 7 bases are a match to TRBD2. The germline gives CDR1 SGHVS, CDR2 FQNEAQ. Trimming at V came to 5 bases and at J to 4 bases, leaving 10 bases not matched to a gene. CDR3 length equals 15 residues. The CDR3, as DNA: TGTGCCAGCAGCCCGTCGGGGGGAGGACGAGAGACCCAGTACTTC. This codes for CASSPSGGGRETQYF.

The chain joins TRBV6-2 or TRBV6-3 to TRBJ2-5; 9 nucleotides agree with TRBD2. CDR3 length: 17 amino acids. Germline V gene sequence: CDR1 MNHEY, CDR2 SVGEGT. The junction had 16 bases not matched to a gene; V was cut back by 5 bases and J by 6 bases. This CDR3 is CASSPASGIAPRKTQYF. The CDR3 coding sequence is TGTGCCAGCAGTCCGGCTAGCGGGATTGCCCCGCGGAAGACCCAGTACTTC.

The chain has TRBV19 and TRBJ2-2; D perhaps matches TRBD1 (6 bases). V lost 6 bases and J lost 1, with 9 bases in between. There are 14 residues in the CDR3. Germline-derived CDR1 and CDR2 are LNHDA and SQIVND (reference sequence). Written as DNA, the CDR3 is TGTGCCAGTAGGGTAGGGGGGAACACCGGGGAGCTGTTTTTT. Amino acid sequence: CASRVGGNTGELFF.

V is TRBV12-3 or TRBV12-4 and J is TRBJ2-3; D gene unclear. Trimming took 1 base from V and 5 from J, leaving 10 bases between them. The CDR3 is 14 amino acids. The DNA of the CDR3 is TGTGCCAGCAGTTTAGAGGTTATGCAAGATACGCAGTATTTT. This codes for CASSLEVMQDTQYF.

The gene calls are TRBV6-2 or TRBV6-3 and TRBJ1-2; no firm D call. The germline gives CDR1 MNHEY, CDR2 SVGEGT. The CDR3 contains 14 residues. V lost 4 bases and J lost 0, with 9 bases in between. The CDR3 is CASSSRQPNYGYTF. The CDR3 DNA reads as TGTGCCAGCAGTTCGCGTCAACCTAACTATGGCTACACCTTC.

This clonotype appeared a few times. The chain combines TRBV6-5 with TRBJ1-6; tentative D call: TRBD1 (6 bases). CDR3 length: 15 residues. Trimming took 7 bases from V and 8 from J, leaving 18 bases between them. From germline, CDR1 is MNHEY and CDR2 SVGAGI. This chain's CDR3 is CASTDGGGRDSPLHF. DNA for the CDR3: TGTGCCAGCACCGACGGGGGGGGCAGGGATTCACCCCTCCACTTT.

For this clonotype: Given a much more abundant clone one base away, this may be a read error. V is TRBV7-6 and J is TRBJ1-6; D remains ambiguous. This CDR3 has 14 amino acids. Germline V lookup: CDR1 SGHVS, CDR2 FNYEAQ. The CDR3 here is CAGSFSSFNSPLHF. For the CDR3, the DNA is TGTGCCGGCAGCTTCTCGTCTTTCAATTCACCCCTCCACTTT.

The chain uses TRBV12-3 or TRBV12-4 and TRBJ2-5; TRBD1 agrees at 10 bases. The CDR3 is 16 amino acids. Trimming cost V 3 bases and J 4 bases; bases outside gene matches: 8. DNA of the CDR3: TGTGCCAGCAGTTTCATCAGGACAGGGGGTCTAGAGACCCAGTACTTC. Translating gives CASSFIRTGGLETQYF.

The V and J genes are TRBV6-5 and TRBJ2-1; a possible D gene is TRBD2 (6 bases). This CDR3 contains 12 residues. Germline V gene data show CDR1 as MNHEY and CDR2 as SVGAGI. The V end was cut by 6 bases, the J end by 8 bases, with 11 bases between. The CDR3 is CASSPPSDEQFF. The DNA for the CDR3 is TGTGCCAGCAGCCCTCCTAGCGATGAGCAGTTCTTC.

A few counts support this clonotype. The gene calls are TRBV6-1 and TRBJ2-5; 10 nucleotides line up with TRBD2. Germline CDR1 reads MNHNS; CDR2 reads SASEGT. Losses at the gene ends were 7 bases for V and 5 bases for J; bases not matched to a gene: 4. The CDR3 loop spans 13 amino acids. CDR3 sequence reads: CASNPSGSETQYF. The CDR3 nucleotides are TGTGCCAGCAACCCTAGCGGGAGCGAGACCCAGTACTTC.

CDR3 protein: CASSLAPGIKDTQYF. Here the CDR3 DNA reads TGTGCCAGCAGCTTAGCCCCAGGCATTAAGGATACGCAGTATTTT. The chain uses TRBV7-2 and TRBJ2-3; D uncertain. The V end was cut by 0 bases, the J end by 6 bases, with 13 bases between. Germline CDR1 reads SGHTA; CDR2 reads FQGNSA. The CDR3 spans 15 residues.

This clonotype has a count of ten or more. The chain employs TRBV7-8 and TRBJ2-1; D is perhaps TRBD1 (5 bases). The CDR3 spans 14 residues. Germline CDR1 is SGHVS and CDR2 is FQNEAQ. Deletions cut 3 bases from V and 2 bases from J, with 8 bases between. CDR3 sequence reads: CASSLTDAYNEQFF. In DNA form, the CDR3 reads TGTGCCAGCAGCTTGACAGACGCCTACAATGAGCAGTTCTTC.

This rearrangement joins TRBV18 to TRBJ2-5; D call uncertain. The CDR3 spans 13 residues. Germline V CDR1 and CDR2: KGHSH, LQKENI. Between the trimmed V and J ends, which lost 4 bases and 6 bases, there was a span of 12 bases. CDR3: CASSLDGKQTQYF. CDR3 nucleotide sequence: TGTGCCAGCTCACTGGACGGCAAGCAGACCCAGTACTTC.

The CDR3 region is CASRPGLEDTEAFF. The CDR3, as DNA: TGTGCCAGCAGGCCGGGTCTTGAGGACACTGAAGCTTTCTTT. The rearrangement uses TRBV9 and TRBJ1-1; the D is unclear. Germline-derived CDR1 and CDR2 are SGDLS and YYNGEE. This CDR3 spans 14 amino acids. Trimming pared 5 bases from V and 3 bases from J, leaving 14 bases between.

CDR3 coding DNA: TGTGCCAGCAGTTACCGTCCAGGGGGAAACACTGAAGCTTTCTTT. Its translation is CASSYRPGGNTEAFF. The rearrangement joins TRBV6-1 to TRBJ1-1; TRBD1 agrees at 7 bases. This CDR3 has 15 amino acids. J gave up 2 bases and V 5 bases, and 8 bases lay outside the gene matches. Per the germline V gene, CDR1 is MNHNS and CDR2 is SASEGT.

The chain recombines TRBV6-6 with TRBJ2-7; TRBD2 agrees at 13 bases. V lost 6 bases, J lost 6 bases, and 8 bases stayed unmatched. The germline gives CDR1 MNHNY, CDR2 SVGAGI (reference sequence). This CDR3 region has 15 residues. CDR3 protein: CASRKVLAGGFEQYV. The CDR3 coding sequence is TGTGCCAGCAGGAAAGTACTAGCGGGAGGGTTCGAGCAGTACGTC.

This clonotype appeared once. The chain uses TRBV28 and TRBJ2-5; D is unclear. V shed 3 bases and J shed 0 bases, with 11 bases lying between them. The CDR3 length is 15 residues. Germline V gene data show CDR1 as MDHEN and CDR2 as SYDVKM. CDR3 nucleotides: TGTGCCAGCAGTTTCCTGACCCCGTACCAAGAGACCCAGTACTTC. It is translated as CASSFLTPYQETQYF.

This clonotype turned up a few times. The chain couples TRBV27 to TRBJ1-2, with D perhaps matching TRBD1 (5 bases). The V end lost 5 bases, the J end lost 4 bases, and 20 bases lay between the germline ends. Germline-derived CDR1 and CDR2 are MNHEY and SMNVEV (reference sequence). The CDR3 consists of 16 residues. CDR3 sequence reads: CASSPSRQGARYGYTF. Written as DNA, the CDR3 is TGTGCCAGCAGTCCCTCAAGGCAAGGGGCGCGCTATGGCTACACCTTC.

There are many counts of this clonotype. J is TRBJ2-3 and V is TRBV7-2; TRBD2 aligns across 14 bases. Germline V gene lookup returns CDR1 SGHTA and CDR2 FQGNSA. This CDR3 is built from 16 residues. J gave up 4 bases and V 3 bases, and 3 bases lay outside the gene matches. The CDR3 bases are TGTGCCAGCAGCTTGGGGACTAGCGGGAGTGCAGATACGCAGTATTTT. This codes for CASSLGTSGSADTQYF.

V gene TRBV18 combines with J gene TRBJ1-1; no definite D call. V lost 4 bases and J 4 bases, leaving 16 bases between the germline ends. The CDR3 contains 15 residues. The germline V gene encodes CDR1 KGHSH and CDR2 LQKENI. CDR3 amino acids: CASSLRTGGSTEAFF. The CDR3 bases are TGTGCCAGCTCACTACGAACCGGAGGGAGCACTGAAGCTTTCTTT.

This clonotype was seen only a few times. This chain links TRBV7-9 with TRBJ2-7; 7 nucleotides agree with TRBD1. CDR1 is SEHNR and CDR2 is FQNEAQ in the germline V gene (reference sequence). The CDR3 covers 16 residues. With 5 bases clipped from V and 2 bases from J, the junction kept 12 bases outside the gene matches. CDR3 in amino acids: CASSPLSEQGAYEQYF. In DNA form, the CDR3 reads TGTGCCAGCAGCCCCCTCTCGGAGCAGGGGGCCTACGAGCAGTACTTC.

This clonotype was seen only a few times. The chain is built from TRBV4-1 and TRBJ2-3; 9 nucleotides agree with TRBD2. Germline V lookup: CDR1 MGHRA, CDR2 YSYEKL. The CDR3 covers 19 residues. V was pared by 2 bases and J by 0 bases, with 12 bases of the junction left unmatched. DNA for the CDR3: TGCGCCAGCAGCCAACCGACGGGACTAGCAGACACTAGCACAGATACGCAGTATTTT. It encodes CASSQPTGLADTSTDTQYF.